The present T cell receptor (beta chain) was sequenced within a study of T cell responses to AZD1222 COVID-19 vaccine. The CDR3 runs to 14 residues. The V segment lost 8 bases and the J segment 0 bases; nucleotides outside the gene matches: 7. The germline V gene encodes CDR1 WSHSY and CDR2 SAAADI. Sequencing was performed with immunoSEQ multiplex PCR; in TCRdb, only in-frame clones are kept and a portion is missing. The table lists around 120,000 clones, more than 75% of them singletons. This receptor was obtained from an adult in good health. Sequenced here: peripheral blood, sampled on day 0 of AZD1222 vaccination. The chain employs TRBV10-2 and TRBJ2-7; 7 nucleotides line up with TRBD1. DNA of the CDR3: TGCGCCAGCGGGGACAGACCTTTCTCCTACGAGCAGTACTTC. Its translation is CASGDRPFSYEQYF.